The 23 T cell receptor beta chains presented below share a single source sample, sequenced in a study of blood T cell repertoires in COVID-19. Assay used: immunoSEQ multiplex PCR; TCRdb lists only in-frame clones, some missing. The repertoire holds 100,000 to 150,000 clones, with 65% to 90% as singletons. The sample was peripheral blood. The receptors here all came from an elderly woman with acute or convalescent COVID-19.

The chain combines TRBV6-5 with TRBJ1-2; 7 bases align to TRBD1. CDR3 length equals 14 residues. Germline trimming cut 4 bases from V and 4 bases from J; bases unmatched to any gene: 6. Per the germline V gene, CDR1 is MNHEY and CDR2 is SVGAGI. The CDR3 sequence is CASSFNWDSYGYTF. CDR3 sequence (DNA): TGTGCCAGCAGTTTTAATTGGGACAGCTATGGCTACACCTTC.

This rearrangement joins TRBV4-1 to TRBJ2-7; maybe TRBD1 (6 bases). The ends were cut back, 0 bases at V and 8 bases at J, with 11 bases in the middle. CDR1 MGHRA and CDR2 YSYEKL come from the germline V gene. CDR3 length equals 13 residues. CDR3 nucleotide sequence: TGCGCCAGCAGCCAAGAATACAGGGCTAAGCAGTACTTC. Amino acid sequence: CASSQEYRAKQYF.

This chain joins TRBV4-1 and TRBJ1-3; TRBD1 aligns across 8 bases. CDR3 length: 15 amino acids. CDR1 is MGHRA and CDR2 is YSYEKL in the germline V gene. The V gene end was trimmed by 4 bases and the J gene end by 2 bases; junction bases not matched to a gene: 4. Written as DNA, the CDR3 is TGCGCCAGCAGCCCCTTACAGGGGGCTGGAAACACCATATATTTT. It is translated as CASSPLQGAGNTIYF.

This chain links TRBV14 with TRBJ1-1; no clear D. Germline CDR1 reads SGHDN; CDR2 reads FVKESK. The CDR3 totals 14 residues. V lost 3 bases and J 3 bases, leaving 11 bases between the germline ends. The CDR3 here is CASSQYSGDTEAFF. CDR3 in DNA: TGTGCCAGCAGCCAGTACAGCGGGGACACTGAAGCTTTCTTT.

CDR3 amino acids: CATREGKGVGQETQYF. The CDR3 coding sequence is TGTGCCACCAGGGAGGGGAAGGGCGTAGGTCAAGAGACCCAGTACTTC. This sequence joins TRBV15 and TRBJ2-5, with a tentative D call TRBD2 (6 bases). CDR1 is LNHNV, CDR2 YYDKDF, per germline (reference sequence). CDR3 length: 16 amino acids. V dropped 6 bases and J dropped 2 bases, with 19 bases sitting between them. The full variable domain, in which reference TRBV15 and TRBJ2-5 provide the parts outside the CDR3, is DAMVIQNPRYQVTQFGKPVTLSCSQTLNHNVMYWYQQKSSQAPKLLFHYYDKDFNNEADTPDNFQSRRPNTSFCFLDIRSPGLGDTAMYLCATREGKGVGQETQYFGPGTRLLVL.

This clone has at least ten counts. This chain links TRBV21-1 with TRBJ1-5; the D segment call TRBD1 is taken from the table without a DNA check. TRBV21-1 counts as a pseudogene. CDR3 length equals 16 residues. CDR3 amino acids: CASSKPRIIPHQPQHF. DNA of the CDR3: TGTGCCAGCAGCAAACCCAGGATCATTCCGCATCAGCCCCAGCATTTT.

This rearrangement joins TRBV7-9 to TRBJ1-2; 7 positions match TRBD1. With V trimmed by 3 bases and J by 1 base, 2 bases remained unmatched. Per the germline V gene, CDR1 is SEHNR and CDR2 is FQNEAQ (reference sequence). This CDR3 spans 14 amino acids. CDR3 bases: TGTGCCAGCAGCTTTCGACAGGGTAACTATGGCTACACCTTC. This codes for CASSFRQGNYGYTF.

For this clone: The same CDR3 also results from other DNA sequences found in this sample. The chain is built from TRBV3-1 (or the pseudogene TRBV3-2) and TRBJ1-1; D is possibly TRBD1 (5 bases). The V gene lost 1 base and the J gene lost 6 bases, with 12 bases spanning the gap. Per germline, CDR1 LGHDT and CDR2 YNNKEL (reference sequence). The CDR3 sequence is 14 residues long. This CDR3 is CASSQGQGRAEAFF. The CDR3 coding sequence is TGTGCCAGCAGCCAAGGGCAGGGAAGGGCTGAAGCTTTCTTT.

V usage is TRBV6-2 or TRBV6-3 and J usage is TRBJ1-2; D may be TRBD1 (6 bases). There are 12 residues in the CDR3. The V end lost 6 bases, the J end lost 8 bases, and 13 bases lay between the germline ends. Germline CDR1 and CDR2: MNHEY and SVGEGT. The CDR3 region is CASSPPQGGYTF. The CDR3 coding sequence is TGTGCCAGCAGCCCTCCACAGGGAGGCTACACCTTC.

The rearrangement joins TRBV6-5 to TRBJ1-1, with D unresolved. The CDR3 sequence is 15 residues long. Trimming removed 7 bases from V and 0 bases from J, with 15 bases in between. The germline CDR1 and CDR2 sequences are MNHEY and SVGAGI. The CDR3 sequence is CASIPTGIMNTEAFF. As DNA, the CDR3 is TGTGCCAGCATTCCTACGGGAATAATGAACACTGAAGCTTTCTTT.

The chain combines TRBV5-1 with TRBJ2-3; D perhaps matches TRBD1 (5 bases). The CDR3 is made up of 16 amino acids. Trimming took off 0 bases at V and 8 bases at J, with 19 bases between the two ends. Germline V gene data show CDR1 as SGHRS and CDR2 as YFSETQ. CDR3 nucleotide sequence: TGCGCCAGCAGCTTGGGAGACAGACCCCCTTCTGCTACGCAGTATTTT. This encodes CASSLGDRPPSATQYF. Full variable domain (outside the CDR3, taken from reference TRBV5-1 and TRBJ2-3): KAGVTQTPRYLIKTRGQQVTLSCSPISGHRSVSWYQQTPGQGLQFLFEYFSETQRNKGNFPGRFSGRQFSNSRSEMNVSTLELGDSALYLCASSLGDRPPSATQYFGPGTRLTVL.

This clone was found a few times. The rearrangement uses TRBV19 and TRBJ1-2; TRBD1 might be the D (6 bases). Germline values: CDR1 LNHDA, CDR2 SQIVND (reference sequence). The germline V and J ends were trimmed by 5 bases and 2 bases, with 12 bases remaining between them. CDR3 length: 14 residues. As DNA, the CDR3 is TGTGCCAGTAGTCTACAGGGTCGGAACTATGGCTACACCTTC. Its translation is CASSLQGRNYGYTF.

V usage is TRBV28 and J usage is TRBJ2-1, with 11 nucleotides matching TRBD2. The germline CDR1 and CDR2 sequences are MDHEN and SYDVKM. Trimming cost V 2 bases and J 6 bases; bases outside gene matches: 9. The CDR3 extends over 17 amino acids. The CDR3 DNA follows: TGTGCCAGCAGTTTAAATCGAAGACTAGCGGGGCGCAATGAGCAGTTCTTC. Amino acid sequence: CASSLNRRLAGRNEQFF.

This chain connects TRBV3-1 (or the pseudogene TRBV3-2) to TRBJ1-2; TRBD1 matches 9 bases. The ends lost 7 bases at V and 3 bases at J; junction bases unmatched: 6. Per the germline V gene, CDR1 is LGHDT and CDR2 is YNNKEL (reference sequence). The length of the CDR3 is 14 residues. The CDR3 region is CASNPGQGYYGYTF. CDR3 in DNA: TGTGCCAGCAACCCGGGACAGGGTTACTATGGCTACACCTTC.

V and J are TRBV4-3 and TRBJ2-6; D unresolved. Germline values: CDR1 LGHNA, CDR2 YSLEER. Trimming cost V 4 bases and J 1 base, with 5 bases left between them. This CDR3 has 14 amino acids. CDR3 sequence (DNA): TGCGCCAGCAGCCTAAAATCTGGGGCCAACGTCCTGACTTTC. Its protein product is CASSLKSGANVLTF.

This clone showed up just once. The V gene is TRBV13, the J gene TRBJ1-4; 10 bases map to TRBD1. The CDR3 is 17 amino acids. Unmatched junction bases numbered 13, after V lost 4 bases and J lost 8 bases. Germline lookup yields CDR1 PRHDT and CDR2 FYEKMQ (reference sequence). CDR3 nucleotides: TGTGCCAGCAGCTCAGGATATTTTCGGACAGGGGGAGAAAAACTGTTTTTT. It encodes CASSSGYFRTGGEKLFF.

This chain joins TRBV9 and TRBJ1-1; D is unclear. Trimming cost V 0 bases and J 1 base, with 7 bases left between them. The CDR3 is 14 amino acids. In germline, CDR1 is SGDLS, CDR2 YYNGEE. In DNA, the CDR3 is TGTGCCAGCAGCGTAGGACTGGGGAACACTGAAGCTTTCTTT. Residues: CASSVGLGNTEAFF.

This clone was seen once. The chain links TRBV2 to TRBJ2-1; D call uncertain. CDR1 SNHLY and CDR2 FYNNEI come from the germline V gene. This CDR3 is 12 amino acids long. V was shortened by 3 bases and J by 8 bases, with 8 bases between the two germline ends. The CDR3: CASSDSEDEQFF. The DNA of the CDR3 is TGTGCCAGCAGTGATAGTGAAGATGAGCAGTTCTTC. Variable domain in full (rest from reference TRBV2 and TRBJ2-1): EPEVTQTPSHQVTQMGQEVILRCVPISNHLYFYWYRQILGQKVEFLVSFYNNEISEKSEIFDDQFSVERPDGSNFTLKIRSTKLEDSAMYFCASSDSEDEQFFGPGTRLTVL.

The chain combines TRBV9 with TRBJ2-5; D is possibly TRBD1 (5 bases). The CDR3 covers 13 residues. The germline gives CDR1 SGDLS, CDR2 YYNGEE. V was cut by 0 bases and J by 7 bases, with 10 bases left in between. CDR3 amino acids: CASSVEGDGTQYF. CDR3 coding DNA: TGTGCCAGCAGCGTAGAAGGGGATGGGACCCAGTACTTC.

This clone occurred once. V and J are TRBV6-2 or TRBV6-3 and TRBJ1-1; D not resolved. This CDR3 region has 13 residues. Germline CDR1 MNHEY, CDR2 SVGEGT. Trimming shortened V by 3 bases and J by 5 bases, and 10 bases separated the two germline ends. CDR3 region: CASSYSGGTEAFF. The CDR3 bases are TGTGCCAGCAGTTATTCGGGTGGGACTGAAGCTTTCTTT.

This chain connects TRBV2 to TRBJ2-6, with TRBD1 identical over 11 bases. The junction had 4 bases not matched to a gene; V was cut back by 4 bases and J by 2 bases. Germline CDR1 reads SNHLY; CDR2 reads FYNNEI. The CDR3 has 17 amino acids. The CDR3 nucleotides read TGTGCCAGCAGTGGGACAGGGGGCGCAGCTGGGGCCAACGTCCTGACTTTC. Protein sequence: CASSGTGGAAGANVLTF.

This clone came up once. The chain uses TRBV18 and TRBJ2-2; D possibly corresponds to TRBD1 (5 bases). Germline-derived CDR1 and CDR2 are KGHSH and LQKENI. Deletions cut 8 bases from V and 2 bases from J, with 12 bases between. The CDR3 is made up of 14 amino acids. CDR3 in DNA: TGTGCCAGCCGACCTCAGGGAAACACCGGGGAGCTGTTTTTT. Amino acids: CASRPQGNTGELFF.

In nucleotides, the CDR3 is TGTGCCAGCAGGGGGGCCAATCAGCCCCAGCATTTT. Translating it yields CASRGANQPQHF. The rearrangement links TRBV6-5 to TRBJ1-5; weak D call: TRBD1 (6 bases). The V gene's germline CDR1 is MNHEY and CDR2 SVGAGI. The V end was cut by 6 bases, the J end by 3 bases, with 6 bases between. This CDR3 has 12 residues.